The source of this T cell receptor (beta chain) is a study of human T cells and chemical hapten exposure. About the research overall: Alopecia areata, totalis or universalis affected patients, mainly female.

Germline assignment: CDR1 SEHNR and CDR2 FQNEAQ (reference sequence). This CDR3 is 15 amino acids long. The ends were cut back, 0 bases at V and 1 base at J, with 9 bases in the middle. This clonotype was observed at least ten times. Time point specified: patch test 3, about 24 weeks after DPC sensitization. As to treatment: therapeutic diphenylcyclopropenone sensitization with weekly scalp DPC. Those who donated were patients with alopecia, 18 to 70 years of age, and suitable for DPC. TCRdb reprocessed the RACE reads with MiXCR, giving one entry per CDR3 protein. The sample includes over 75,000 distinct CDR3 sequences, 11% of them seen just once.

This receptor was obtained from a woman in her thirties with alopecia areata. Some clones in this sample may be carry-over from other donors' samples. The sequenced sample was whole blood, obtained in connection with sensitization to the hapten diphenylcyclopropenone (DPC). This chain connects TRBV7-9 to TRBJ1-1; TRBD1 is a possible D gene (6 bases). CDR3 nucleotide sequence: TGTGCCAGCAGCTTAGCGGGGGGGCCGAACACTGAAGCTTTCTTT. This encodes CASSLAGGPNTEAFF.